The 20 T cell receptor beta chains below all came from one sample that was sequenced in a study of vaccination and CD4 T cells after COVID-19. Indicated treatment: roughly ten-day PBMC culture with coronavirus spike peptide pools or control peptides (ViraFEST assay). The antigens of these receptors remain unknown. With the Oncomine TCR Beta short-read assay, DNA from cultured CD4+ T cells was sequenced. TCRdb re-called the PCR reads through MiXCR, storing one row per CDR3 protein. The data contain approximately 13,000 distinct CDR3 sequences, around three fifths of them singletons. The sequenced sample consisted of CD4+ T cells from blood, cultured in vitro. The receptors were sampled from a human donor who had recovered from COVID-19.

There are a few counts of this clonotype. The CDR3 spells CASSQDQQGGQPQHF. Here the CDR3 DNA reads TGCGCCAGCAGCCAAGATCAGCAGGGGGGTCAGCCCCAGCATTTT. V and J are TRBV4-1 and TRBJ1-5; 7 bases align to TRBD1. V was clipped by 0 bases and J by 6 bases; unmatched bases: 5. The CDR3 extends over 15 amino acids. Germline CDR1 reads MGHRA; CDR2 reads YSYEKL.

About this clonotype: The junction shows a germline mismatch at one end, possibly a read error. The rearrangement joins TRBV7-7 to TRBJ2-2; 7 bases fit TRBD1. The CDR3 is 14 amino acids. The germline gives CDR1 SSHAT, CDR2 FNYEAQ (reference sequence). DNA for the CDR3: TGTGCTAGCAGCTTAGGGACAGCAACCGGGGAGCTGTTTTTT. Translation gives CASSLGTATGELFF.

The chain has TRBV20-1 and TRBJ2-5; D unclear. The CDR3 has 15 amino acids. The ends were cut back, 0 bases at V and 4 bases at J, with 15 bases in the middle. The germline V gene has CDR1 DFQATT and CDR2 SNEGSKA (reference sequence). CDR3 in amino acids: CSARDVSPTVETQYF. For the CDR3, the DNA is TGCAGTGCTAGAGATGTCTCTCCGACCGTAGAGACCCAGTACTTC.

The gene calls are TRBV24-1 and TRBJ1-2, with a possible D match to TRBD1 (5 bases). V shed 2 bases and J shed 8 bases, with 20 bases lying between them. In germline, CDR1 is KGHDR, CDR2 SFDVKD. This CDR3 has 16 residues. This CDR3 reads CATSDSRDDIARGYTF. CDR3 coding DNA: TGTGCCACCAGTGATTCACGGGACGACATAGCGAGGGGCTACACCTTC.

The rearrangement joins TRBV6-7 to TRBJ2-1; TRBD2 matches at 9 bases. TRBV6-7 is placed among ORFs of uncertain function. This CDR3 region has 17 residues. The ends lost 0 bases at V and 10 bases at J; junction bases unmatched: 13. Written as DNA, the CDR3 is TGTGCCAGCAGTTACTCGACGTGGAGTAGCGGGAGCGTGGAGCAGTTCTTC. This gives the protein CASSYSTWSSGSVEQFF.

This clonotype appeared a few times. V and J are TRBV30 and TRBJ2-7; weak D call: TRBD2 (5 bases). With 2 bases removed from V and 0 bases from J, the gap between germline ends came to 17 bases. The length of the CDR3 is 16 residues. Germline values: CDR1 GTSNPN, CDR2 SVGIG (reference sequence). The CDR3 loop is CAWSRGLSASSYEQYF. CDR3 sequence (DNA): TGTGCCTGGAGTCGAGGCCTTAGCGCTAGCTCCTACGAGCAGTACTTC.

There are a few counts of this clonotype. CDR3 sequence (DNA): TGTGCCAGCAGTTCCGGGATTGGTGGTGGCTACACCTTC. This sequence encodes CASSSGIGGGYTF. The V and J genes are TRBV6-5 and TRBJ1-2; D is uncertain. Per germline, CDR1 MNHEY and CDR2 SVGAGI. Between the trimmed V and J ends, which lost 4 bases and 7 bases, there was a span of 13 bases. This CDR3 is built from 13 residues.

This clonotype was seen only a few times. The chain has TRBV2 and TRBJ2-3, with a weak D call TRBD2 (7 bases). The V gene lost 6 bases and the J gene lost 2 bases, with 21 bases spanning the gap. The CDR3 is 17 amino acids. CDR1 SNHLY and CDR2 FYNNEI come from the germline V gene. Here the CDR3 reads CASSQRGGGPITDTQYF. CDR3 in DNA: TGTGCCAGCAGCCAACGAGGGGGAGGGCCGATCACAGATACGCAGTATTTT. Combining the CDR3 with reference TRBV2 and TRBJ2-3 gives the whole variable domain EPEVTQTPSHQVTQMGQEVILRCVPISNHLYFYWYRQILGQKVEFLVSFYNNEISEKSEIFDDQFSVERPDGSNFTLKIRSTKLEDSAMYFCASSQRGGGPITDTQYFGPGTRLTVL.

This sequence joins TRBV30 and TRBJ1-6; 8 nucleotides align to TRBD1. Germline assignment: CDR1 GTSNPN and CDR2 SVGIG (reference sequence). The CDR3 is made up of 14 amino acids. Trimming cost V 2 bases and J 5 bases; bases outside gene matches: 2. The CDR3 nucleotides read TGTGCCTGGAGTAGGGGACAGGATAATTCACCCCTCCACTTT. As protein: CAWSRGQDNSPLHF.

The rearrangement joins TRBV30 to TRBJ1-5; D not certain. Trimming pared 1 base from V and 4 bases from J, leaving 11 bases between. This CDR3 contains 14 residues. From germline, CDR1 is GTSNPN and CDR2 SVGIG (reference sequence). In nucleotides, the CDR3 is TGTGCCTGGAGTGGAGGGCAGAGAAATCAGCCCCAGCATTTT. Amino acids: CAWSGGQRNQPQHF.

In this sample, this clonotype turned up a few times. The gene calls are TRBV6-5 and TRBJ1-6; perhaps TRBD1 as D (6 bases). V lost 6 bases and J 0 bases, leaving 12 bases between the germline ends. CDR3 size: 16 residues. Germline assignment: CDR1 MNHEY and CDR2 SVGAGI. The CDR3 here is CASSYRARSYNSPLHF. In DNA, the CDR3 is TGTGCCAGCAGCTACAGGGCCCGCTCCTATAATTCACCCCTCCACTTT.

The rearrangement uses TRBV15 and TRBJ2-7; 10 bases line up with TRBD2. Germline CDR1 reads LNHNV; CDR2 reads YYDKDF (reference sequence). The CDR3 runs to 15 residues. V was pared by 3 bases and J by 5 bases, with 7 bases of the junction left unmatched. The CDR3 spells CATSSMGLASNEQYF. For the CDR3, the DNA is TGTGCCACCAGCAGTATGGGACTAGCGTCCAACGAGCAGTACTTC.

The rearrangement links TRBV5-1 to TRBJ2-5, with no clear D. This CDR3 comprises 13 residues. The V gene lost 0 bases and the J gene lost 4 bases, with 7 bases spanning the gap. Germline CDR1 is SGHRS and CDR2 is YFSETQ. This chain's CDR3 is CASSLDTRETQYF. CDR3 nucleotide sequence: TGCGCCAGCAGCTTGGATACCCGAGAGACCCAGTACTTC. The entire variable domain, with the rest obtained from reference TRBV5-1 and TRBJ2-5, is as follows: KAGVTQTPRYLIKTRGQQVTLSCSPISGHRSVSWYQQTPGQGLQFLFEYFSETQRNKGNFPGRFSGRQFSNSRSEMNVSTLELGDSALYLCASSLDTRETQYFGPGTRLLVL.

The chain recombines TRBV20-1 with TRBJ2-1; tentatively, D is TRBD1 (6 bases). The CDR3 totals 13 residues. The germline V and J ends were trimmed by 3 bases and 7 bases, with 13 bases remaining between them. Germline values: CDR1 DFQATT, CDR2 SNEGSKA (reference sequence). CDR3 residues: CSARVVGANEQFF. The CDR3, as DNA: TGCAGTGCTAGGGTTGTGGGGGCGAATGAGCAGTTCTTC.

This rearrangement joins TRBV20-1 to TRBJ2-7, with TRBD2 matching over 8 bases. The V gene's germline CDR1 is DFQATT and CDR2 SNEGSKA (reference sequence). CDR3 length equals 12 residues. CDR3 protein: CAQRSGSYEQYF. CDR3 nucleotide sequence: TGCGCCCAGAGGAGCGGGAGCTACGAGCAGTACTTC.

This clonotype was observed a few times. The chain links TRBV7-3 to TRBJ2-3; weak D call: TRBD2 (6 bases). Between the trimmed V and J ends, which lost 5 bases and 0 bases, there was a span of 12 bases. CDR3 length: 15 residues. CDR1 is SGHTA and CDR2 is FQGTGA in the germline V gene. CDR3 region: CASSPLGTSTDTQYF. CDR3 coding DNA: TGTGCCAGCAGCCCTCTCGGGACTAGCACAGATACGCAGTATTTT.

The chain recombines TRBV5-4 with TRBJ2-5; 15 nucleotides match TRBD2. The CDR3 loop spans 16 amino acids. V shed 1 base, J shed 4 bases, and the junction held 2 bases outside the gene matches. Germline loops: CDR1 SGHNT, CDR2 YYREEE (reference sequence). CDR3 amino acids: CASSLPGLAGGETQYF. The DNA of the CDR3 is TGTGCCAGCAGCTTGCCGGGACTAGCGGGAGGAGAGACCCAGTACTTC.

The J gene is TRBJ2-5, the V gene TRBV20-1; 8 bases line up with TRBD1. Per the germline V gene, CDR1 is DFQATT and CDR2 is SNEGSKA (reference sequence). J gave up 4 bases and V 2 bases, and 9 bases lay outside the gene matches. The CDR3 has 15 amino acids. The CDR3 region is CSARPPTGEVETQYF. CDR3 bases: TGCAGTGCTAGACCCCCGACAGGGGAGGTAGAGACCCAGTACTTC.

The chain links TRBV20-1 to TRBJ2-3, with D perhaps matching TRBD1 (5 bases). Per the germline V gene, CDR1 is DFQATT and CDR2 is SNEGSKA (reference sequence). Trimming removed 6 bases at V and 0 bases at J, with 13 bases between. This CDR3 region has 14 residues. The CDR3 is CSASPGHSTDTQYF. The CDR3 coding sequence is TGCAGTGCCAGCCCTGGACACAGCACAGATACGCAGTATTTT.

This chain joins TRBV6-1 and TRBJ1-1; a possible D gene is TRBD1 (5 bases). Germline CDR1 is MNHNS and CDR2 is SASEGT. This CDR3 is 13 amino acids long. Trimming left V 6 bases short and J 3 bases short, with 11 bases between. The CDR3 nucleotides are TGTGCCAGCAGCCATCAAGGGGACACTGAAGCTTTCTTT. As protein: CASSHQGDTEAFF.